This T cell receptor (beta chain) was sequenced during a study of cytomegalovirus exposure and HLA in healthy donors. A word on this clone: Its target is unknown.

The PCR contained 60 Vbeta and 13 Jbeta primers. In the authors' methods: In a later analysis, some 10 million of some 80 million unique beta chains occurred in at least two donors. Assay used: immunoSEQ multiplex PCR; TCRdb lists only in-frame clones, some missing. That table is the source of V, J and clone size, and D and trimming were worked out from the DNA. The sample data list around 70,000 clones. This CDR3 contains 15 residues. Trimming stripped 5 bases from V and 0 bases from J, with 13 bases between. The germline gives CDR1 KGHSH, CDR2 LQKENI. Study-level results: A later analysis appeared to link common viral pathogens to several of the most significant clusters.

The chain uses TRBV18 and TRBJ1-1; TRBD1 might be the D (6 bases). The source is a female donor in good health and CMV-seropositive. The sequencing input was PBMCs. In DNA form, the CDR3 reads TGTGCCAGCTCATACGTCGGACAGATGAACACTGAAGCTTTCTTT. As protein: CASSYVGQMNTEAFF.